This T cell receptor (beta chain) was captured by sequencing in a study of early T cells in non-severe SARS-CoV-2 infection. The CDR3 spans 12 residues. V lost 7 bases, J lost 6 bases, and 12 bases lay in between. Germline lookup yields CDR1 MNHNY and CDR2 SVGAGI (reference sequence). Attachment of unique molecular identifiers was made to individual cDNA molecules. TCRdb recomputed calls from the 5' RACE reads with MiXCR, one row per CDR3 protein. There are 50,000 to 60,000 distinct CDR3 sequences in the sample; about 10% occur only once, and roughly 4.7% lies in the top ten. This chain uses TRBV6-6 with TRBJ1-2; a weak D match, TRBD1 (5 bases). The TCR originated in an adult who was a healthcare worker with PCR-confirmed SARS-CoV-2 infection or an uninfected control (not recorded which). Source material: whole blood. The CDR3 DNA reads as TGTGCCAGCACTTTCACAGGCCATGGCTACACCTTC. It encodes CASTFTGHGYTF.